This is a list of T cell receptor beta chains from one sample in a study of shared clonotypes between healthy human individuals. TCRdb's copy holds only in-frame clones and misses some; the assay was immunoSEQ multiplex PCR. The sample has approximately 740,000 clones, almost 95% seen once. Sequencing was performed on naive CD8+ T cells sorted from blood. These receptors were obtained from a young man in good health. The CDR3 runs from the conserved cysteine through the conserved F or W. The D gene is left open where the match is weak. Part of the rows lack a size; the others show once, few, many or a class for expanded clones.

v_gene	j_gene	d_gene	abundance	CDR3nt	CDR3aa
TRBV30	TRBJ2-7	.	.	TGTGCCTGGGGCCCCGGAGCGGTCTCCTACGAGCAGTACTTC	CAWGPGAVSYEQYF
TRBV5-1	TRBJ2-6	TRBD1	.	TGCGCCAGCAGCCAAACCCCACAGGGGGCGATAGGCTCTGGGGCCAACGTCCTGACTTTC	CASSQTPQGAIGSGANVLTF
TRBV6-6	TRBJ2-7	.	.	TGTGCCAGCAGTTACTCGATGCAAAAGAACTCCTACGAGCAGTACTTC	CASSYSMQKNSYEQYF
TRBV19	TRBJ2-7	.	.	TGTGCCAGTAGTATTGGTAATGGCAGGGGAGCGTACGAGCAGTACTTC	CASSIGNGRGAYEQYF
TRBV27	TRBJ2-7	TRBD1	.	TGTGCCAGCAGCCTCGGACAGGGATCGCCCTACGAGCAGTACTTC	CASSLGQGSPYEQYF
TRBV9	TRBJ1-2	TRBD1	.	TGTGCCAGCAGCGTCGGACAGGGCCCCTATGGCTACACCTTC	CASSVGQGPYGYTF
TRBV28	TRBJ1-3	TRBD1	once	TGTGCCAGCATGGAGGACTCCGGGACAGGGGGCGTTGGAAACACCATATATTTT	CASMEDSGTGGVGNTIYF
TRBV13	TRBJ2-1	.	.	TGTGCCAGCAGCTTAGGGTACAGCGAGCAGTTCTTC	CASSLGYSEQFF
TRBV11-3	TRBJ2-2	TRBD2	.	TGTGCCAGCAGCGGATGGACTAGCGGGAGTCCCGGGGAGCTGTTTTTT	CASSGWTSGSPGELFF
TRBV21-1	TRBJ1-1	.	.	.	CASSSGVGEGTEAFF
TRBV9	TRBJ2-7	.	.	TGTGCCAGCAGCGTGGGAACAGGCCTCTCCTACGAGCAGTACTTC	CASSVGTGLSYEQYF
TRBV30	TRBJ2-1	TRBD2	.	TGTGCCTGGAGTATGGGGACTAGCGGATACAATGAGCAGTTCTTC	CAWSMGTSGYNEQFF
TRBV7-8	TRBJ1-6	.	once	TGTGCCAGCAGCCTCCGGGTGGATTCACCCCTCCACTTT	CASSLRVDSPLHF
TRBV20-1	TRBJ2-2	.	.	TGCAGTGCTCAGGTGAACGGGGAGCTGTTTTTT	CSAQVNGELFF
TRBV30	TRBJ2-1	.	.	TGTGCCTGGAGTACAGGAATAGATGAGCAGTTCTTC	CAWSTGIDEQFF
TRBV5-6	TRBJ2-7	.	.	TGTGCCAGCAGCCTAACTAACAACGGTGGTGCGGGGTCCTACGAGCAGTACTTC	CASSLTNNGGAGSYEQYF
TRBV10-1	TRBJ2-5	.	.	TGCGCGAGCGTTTCGGGGGACATCCAAGAGAAAGAGACCCAGTACTTC	CASVSGDIQEKETQYF
TRBV9	TRBJ2-1	.	.	TGTGCCAGCAGCGCCTTAGGACAGCACAATGAGCAGTTCTTC	CASSALGQHNEQFF
TRBV19	TRBJ2-2	.	.	TGTGCCAGTAGTCAGGTCGCGTCCGGGGAGCTGTTTTTT	CASSQVASGELFF
TRBV7-2	TRBJ1-1	.	once	TGTGCCAGCAGCACAGCGAACACTGAAGCTTTCTTT	CASSTANTEAFF
TRBV9	TRBJ2-2	TRBD2	.	TGTGCCAGCAGCGAGGGACTAGCAGTACCGAACACCGGGGAGCTGTTTTTT	CASSEGLAVPNTGELFF
TRBV15	TRBJ2-1	TRBD2	.	TGTGCCACCAGCAGTGGTACTAGCGCTATCAACAATGAGCAGTTCTTC	CATSSGTSAINNEQFF
TRBV18	TRBJ2-7	TRBD1	.	TGTGCCAGCTCCCCGACAGGGGGATCCTACGAGCAGTACTTC	CASSPTGGSYEQYF
TRBV30	TRBJ2-5	TRBD2	.	TGTGCCTGGAGTGTCGGGACTAGCGGGCAAGAGACCCAGTACTTC	CAWSVGTSGQETQYF
TRBV5-1	TRBJ1-1	.	.	TGCGCCAGCAGCTTGAGGCCGAACACTGAAGCTTTCTTT	CASSLRPNTEAFF
TRBV7-9	TRBJ1-4	.	.	TGTGCCAGCAGTCTCGCAGACAGAAATAATGAAAAACTGTTTTTT	CASSLADRNNEKLFF
TRBV7-8	TRBJ1-3	.	once	TGTGCCAGCAGCTCTCGGGCCTCTGGAAACACCATATATTTT	CASSSRASGNTIYF
TRBV7-8	TRBJ2-7	TRBD2	.	TGTGCCAGCAGCTTAGCGGGCGGTAGCGGGGTTGGCTATGGCGAGCAGTACTTC	CASSLAGGSGVGYGEQYF
TRBV9	TRBJ2-7	.	.	TGTGCCAGCAGCTTCGGCGACGGCCCCATTTACGAGCAGTACTTC	CASSFGDGPIYEQYF
TRBV10-1	TRBJ1-1	.	.	TGCGCCAGCAGTGAAAATCCGTATTCGGTCACTGAAGCTTTCTTT	CASSENPYSVTEAFF
TRBV5-1	TRBJ2-7	.	.	TGCGCCAGCAGCTTAGGACAGCCTCTTTTACCTACCTTGATCTACGAGCAGTACTTC	CASSLGQPLLPTLIYEQYF
TRBV9	TRBJ2-1	TRBD2	.	TGTGCCAGCAGCGCGGAATTAGCGGGGAGCCTGGGTGTGCAGTTCTTC	CASSAELAGSLGVQFF
TRBV18	TRBJ1-1	TRBD1	.	TGTGCCAGCTCACCGGGGGGACAGGGCACTGAAGCTTTCTTT	CASSPGGQGTEAFF
TRBV6-6	TRBJ1-4	.	.	TGTGCCAGCACCCCGTCAGGTGTCGCAACTAATGAAAAACTGTTTTTT	CASTPSGVATNEKLFF
TRBV12-5	TRBJ2-5	TRBD2	once	TGTGCTAGTGGTACAGGGACTAGTCAAGAGACCCAGTACTTC	CASGTGTSQETQYF
TRBV7-6	TRBJ2-7	.	.	TGTGCCAGCAGCCCCTCGGACAGCTACGAGCAGTACTTC	CASSPSDSYEQYF
TRBV6-5	TRBJ1-2	TRBD1	.	TGTGCCAGCACCCCAGGGGGGGGGTTTAATGGCTACACCTTC	CASTPGGGFNGYTF
TRBV13	TRBJ1-5	.	.	TGTGCCAGCAGCTTAGGGGGAGGGGTCGGCCAGCCCCAGCATTTT	CASSLGGGVGQPQHF
TRBV10-1	TRBJ2-1	.	.	TGCGCCAGCAGTGAGGTTCCGGGAGTATCCTACAATGAGCAGTTCTTC	CASSEVPGVSYNEQFF
TRBV27	TRBJ2-3	TRBD2	.	TGTGCCAGCAGCTCACTAGCGGGAGGGACAGATACGCAGTATTTT	CASSSLAGGTDTQYF
TRBV10-3	TRBJ2-7	.	.	TGTGCCATCAGTGAGTCCCTACTAGCTAAAGTCTACGAGCAGTACTTC	CAISESLLAKVYEQYF
TRBV27	TRBJ2-2	.	.	TGTGCCAGCAGTTTATCGAGTGTTGTCACCGGGGAGCTGTTTTTT	CASSLSSVVTGELFF
TRBV10-3	TRBJ2-2	TRBD1	.	TGTGCCATCAGTGGGGACAGTGGGGTCCCGGAGCTGTTTTTT	CAISGDSGVPELFF
TRBV25-1	TRBJ1-5	TRBD1	once	TGTGCCAGCAGTGACCATCCACAGGGGCGGAATCAGCCCCAGCATTTT	CASSDHPQGRNQPQHF
TRBV27	TRBJ2-3	.	.	TGTGCCAGCAGTTTACTACGGGGTCCGAGCACAGATACGCAGTATTTT	CASSLLRGPSTDTQYF
TRBV11-2	TRBJ2-7	.	.	TGTGCCAGCAGCCCCGGTCGACTCGAGCAGTACTTC	CASSPGRLEQYF
TRBV11-2	TRBJ2-7	TRBD1	.	TGTGCCAGCAGCTCGACAGGGAAACCCCTAAAAGCCTACGAGCAGTACTTC	CASSSTGKPLKAYEQYF
TRBV7-2	TRBJ2-2	TRBD2	.	TGTGCCAGCAGCTTAGCGGGAGGGCTAGGCGGGGAGCTGTTTTTT	CASSLAGGLGGELFF
TRBV10-1	TRBJ2-2	.	.	TGCGCCAGCAGTGGGACGAACACCGGGGAGCTGTTTTTT	CASSGTNTGELFF
TRBV27	TRBJ2-1	.	.	TGTGCCAGCAGTTTATTGGTAGAGGGGTCATACAATGAGCAGTTCTTC	CASSLLVEGSYNEQFF
TRBV9	TRBJ2-3	.	many	TGTGCCAGCAGCGTAGAATGGGGTTCCACAGATACGCAGTATTTT	CASSVEWGSTDTQYF
TRBV29-1	TRBJ2-1	TRBD2	.	TGCAGCGCCACGGGACTAGCGGGAGGGAAAGAGTACAATGAGCAGTTCTTC	CSATGLAGGKEYNEQFF
TRBV19	TRBJ2-2	TRBD2	.	TGTGCCAGTAGTATAGGGGGTAGCGGGAGGATAAGCCTAAGCACCGGGGAGCTGTTTTTT	CASSIGGSGRISLSTGELFF